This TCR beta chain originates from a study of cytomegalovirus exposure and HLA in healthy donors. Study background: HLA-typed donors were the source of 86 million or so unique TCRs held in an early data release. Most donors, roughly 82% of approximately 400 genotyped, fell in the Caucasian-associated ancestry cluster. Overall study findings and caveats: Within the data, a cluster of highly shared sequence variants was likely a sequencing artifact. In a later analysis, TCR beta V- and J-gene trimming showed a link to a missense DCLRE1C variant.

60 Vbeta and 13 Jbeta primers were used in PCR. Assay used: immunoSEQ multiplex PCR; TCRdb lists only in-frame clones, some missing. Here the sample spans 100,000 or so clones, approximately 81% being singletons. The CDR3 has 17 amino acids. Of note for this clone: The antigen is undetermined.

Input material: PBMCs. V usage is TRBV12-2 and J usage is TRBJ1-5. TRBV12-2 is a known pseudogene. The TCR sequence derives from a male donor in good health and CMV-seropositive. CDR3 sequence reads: CASRLPGGQPANQPQHF. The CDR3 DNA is TGTGCAAGTCGCTTACCGGGGGGGCAGCCGGCAAATCAGCCCCAGCATTTT.